This T cell receptor (beta chain) was sequenced during a study of blood T cell repertoires in COVID-19. Turning to the study itself: The United States, Italy and Spain were the sources of the acute and convalescent COVID-19 samples. In each case, the material was cDNA or gDNA derived from T cells, B-cell-depleted T cells, or PBMCs.

The CDR3 is made up of 13 amino acids. Methods used by the authors: Reference gene primer amplification gave nucleated cell count estimates. Using immunoSEQ multiplex PCR, the repertoire was profiled, and TCRdb retains in-frame clones only, with some absent. The DNA gave D and trimming, while V, J and clone size come from that table. This sample has about 260,000 clones, with roughly 87% found just once. The chain links TRBV21-1 to TRBJ2-5; TRBD2 is the table's D call, not checked against the DNA. TRBV21-1 is reported as a pseudogene. The sample comprised peripheral blood. The receptor was isolated from a human donor in a cohort sampled during active COVID-19. The CDR3 here is CAITSGTLETQYF. The CDR3 nucleotides read TGTGCCATTACCTCCGGGACTCTCGAGACCCAGTACTTC.